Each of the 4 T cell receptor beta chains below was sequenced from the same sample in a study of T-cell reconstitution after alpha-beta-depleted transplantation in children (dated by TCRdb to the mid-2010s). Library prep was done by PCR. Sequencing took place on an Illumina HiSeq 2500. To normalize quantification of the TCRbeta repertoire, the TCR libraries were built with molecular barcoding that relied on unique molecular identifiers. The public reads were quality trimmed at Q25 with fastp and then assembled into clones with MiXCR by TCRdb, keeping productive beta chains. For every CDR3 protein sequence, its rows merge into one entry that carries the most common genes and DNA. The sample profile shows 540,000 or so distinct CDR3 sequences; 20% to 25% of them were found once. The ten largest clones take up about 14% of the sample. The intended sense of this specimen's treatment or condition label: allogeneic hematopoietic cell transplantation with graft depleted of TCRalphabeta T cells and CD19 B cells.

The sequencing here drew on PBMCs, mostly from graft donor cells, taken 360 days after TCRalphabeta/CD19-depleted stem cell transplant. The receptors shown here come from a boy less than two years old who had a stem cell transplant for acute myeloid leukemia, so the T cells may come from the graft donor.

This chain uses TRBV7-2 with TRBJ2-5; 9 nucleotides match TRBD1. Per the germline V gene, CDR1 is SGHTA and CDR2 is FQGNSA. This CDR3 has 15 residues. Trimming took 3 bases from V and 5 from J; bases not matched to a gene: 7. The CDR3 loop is CASSFRDREWETQYF. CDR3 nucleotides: TGTGCCAGCAGCTTCCGGGACAGGGAATGGGAGACCCAGTACTTC.

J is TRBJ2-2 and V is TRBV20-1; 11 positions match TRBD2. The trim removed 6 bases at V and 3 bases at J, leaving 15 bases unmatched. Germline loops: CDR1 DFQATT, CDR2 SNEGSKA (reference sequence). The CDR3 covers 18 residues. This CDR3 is CSAQARGLLAGDTGELFF. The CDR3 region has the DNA TGCAGTGCCCAAGCTCGGGGATTACTAGCGGGGGACACCGGGGAGCTGTTTTTT.

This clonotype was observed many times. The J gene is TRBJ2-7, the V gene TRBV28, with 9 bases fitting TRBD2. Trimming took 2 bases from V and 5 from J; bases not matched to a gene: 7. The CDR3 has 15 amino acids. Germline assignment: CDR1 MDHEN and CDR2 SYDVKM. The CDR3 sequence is CASSLRGGAVDEQYF. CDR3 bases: TGTGCCAGCAGTTTACGCGGGGGGGCGGTCGACGAGCAGTACTTC.

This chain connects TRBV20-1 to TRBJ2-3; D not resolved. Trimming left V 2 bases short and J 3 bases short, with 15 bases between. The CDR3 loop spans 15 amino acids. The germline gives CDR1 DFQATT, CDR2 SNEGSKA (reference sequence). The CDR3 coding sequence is TGCAGTGCTAGACTCAGTTCGCGTGGGACAGATACGCAGTATTTT. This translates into CSARLSSRGTDTQYF.